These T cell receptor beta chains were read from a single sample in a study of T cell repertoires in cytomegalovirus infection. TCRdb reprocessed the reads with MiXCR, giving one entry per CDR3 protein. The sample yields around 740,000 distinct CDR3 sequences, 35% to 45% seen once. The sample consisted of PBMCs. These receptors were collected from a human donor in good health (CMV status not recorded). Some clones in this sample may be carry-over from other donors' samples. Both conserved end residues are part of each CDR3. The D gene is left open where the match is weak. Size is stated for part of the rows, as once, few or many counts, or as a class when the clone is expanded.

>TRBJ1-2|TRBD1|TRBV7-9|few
CASSLEGQGLHGYTF
TGTGCCAGCAGCTTAGAGGGACAGGGTTTACATGGCTACACCTTC
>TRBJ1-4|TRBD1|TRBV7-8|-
CASSPHRTGATNEKLFF
TGTGCCAGCAGCCCCCATAGGACAGGGGCAACTAATGAAAAACTGTTTTTT
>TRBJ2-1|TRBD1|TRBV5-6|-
CASSLGQGPRFF
TGTGCCAGCAGCTTGGGACAGGGGCCTCGGTTCTTC
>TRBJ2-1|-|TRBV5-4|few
CASSLTGYVDNEQFF
TGTGCCAGCAGCTTGACAGGGTATGTGGACAATGAGCAGTTCTTC
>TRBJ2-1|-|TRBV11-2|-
CASSWDPEFGGEQFF
TGTGCCAGCAGCTGGGATCCGGAGTTTGGGGGGGAGCAGTTCTTC
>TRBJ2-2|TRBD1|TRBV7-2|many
CASSLQGAGTGELFF
TGTGCCAGCAGCCTCCAGGGGGCGGGCACCGGGGAGCTGTTTTTT
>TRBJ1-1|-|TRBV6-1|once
CASSRGQLAFF
TGTGCCAGCAGTAGAGGACAGCTAGCTTTCTTT
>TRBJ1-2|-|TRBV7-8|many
CASSLAAGPNNYGYTF
TGTGCCAGCAGCTTAGCGGCGGGACCCAATAACTATGGCTACACCTTC
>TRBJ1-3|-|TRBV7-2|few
CASSLELGGTIYF
TGTGCCAGCAGCTTAGAATTAGGCGGCACCATATATTTT
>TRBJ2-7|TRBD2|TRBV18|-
CASSPFDRTSGTYEQYF
TGTGCCAGCTCACCATTTGATAGGACTAGCGGTACCTACGAGCAGTACTTC